This T cell receptor beta chain was identified in a study of cytomegalovirus exposure and HLA in healthy donors (dated by TCRdb to the late 2010s). Regarding the study in general: An earlier analysis of about 530 of the donors reported 276 Gb of sequence data and roughly 120 million unique TCR beta sequences obtained from about 180 million T cells. An early release covering around 630 HLA-typed donors comprised around 300 gigabases of sequencing data and around 85 million unique TCR sequences. Of the roughly 400 genotyped donors, around 81% fell in the genetic ancestry cluster associated with self-reported Caucasian donors. The study aimed to test whether signatures of past pathogen exposure could be identified by cataloging public T cell receptors. The study profiled the T cell repertoires of fewer than 850 subjects by immunosequencing and related them to cytomegalovirus serostatus. In addition to the first cohort of approximately 650 subjects, a separate validation cohort of approximately 120 different subjects was used. To predict cytomegalovirus infection status, the study combined high-throughput TCR immunosequencing, statistical association of individual TCRs with disease status, and machine learning. A later analysis re-analyzed previously published TCR beta repertoires from several hundred donors and added high-resolution HLA genotyping to study TCR occurrence patterns. Rather than using new phenotypic data, the later analysis identified candidate immune exposures from TCR beta sequences and from how often those sequences occurred across donors. To decide whether each TCR beta V gene segment behaved as functional or pseudogenic, an earlier analysis of several hundred of the donors relied on high-throughput TCR beta sequencing. Donor age, sex, ethnicity and CMV serostatus were compiled alongside the repertoire data. In a later genetic analysis, genome-wide SNP genotypes for about three fifths of the roughly 670 donors were used, and that subset was treated as a discovery cohort. All discovery cohort repertoires had been generated using a single sequencing platform. Both class I and class II loci were covered by HLA typing, at four-digit resolution. Typing coverage differed by locus: A, B, C, DRB1 and DQB1 were typed in roughly 620-630 donors, DQA1 in 500 to 550, DPA1 in nearly 610, and DPB1 in just under 490. A handful of DR-DQ haplotypes were treated as single units for association and clustering because of strong linkage in the cohort. On average, around 200,000 unique TCR beta nucleotide sequences were sequenced per donor among a few hundred genotyped donors of the cohort, with roughly a sixth of those sequences being non-productive.

With respect to this clone: The antigen it recognizes is unknown.

Overall study outcomes, separate from this receptor: Some IMGT-functional V segments, including TRBV6-2 and TRBV6-3, could not be told apart with the 87-base-pair reads, so those segments were excluded. A later genetic analysis reported fewer N-insertions in productive TCRs among donors in an Asian-associated ancestry cluster than the roughly 700-donor mean. Most TCR sequences were observed very rarely across donors, whereas some public TCRs were present in many individuals. When HLA alleles, especially DR and DQ, strongly co-occurred, attributing TCR associations to individual alleles was difficult. According to a later analysis, TCR association rates differed among HLA loci, with DRB1 alleles showing the most associated TCRs and HLA-C alleles showing the fewest. In a later analysis, several top co-occurrence clusters were reported to appear linked to parvovirus B19, influenza, CMV and Epstein-Barr virus. According to a later analysis, most CMV-associated TCR beta chains appeared to be HLA-restricted, and the HLA associations seemed to be driven largely by CMV exposure. Correlated functional status among segregating V segments might be attributable to linkage disequilibrium, but an unknown experimental factor could not be ruled out. Three of the identified cytomegalovirus-associated TCR beta chains were confirmed in vitro to be specific for cytomegalovirus antigens. The authors suggested that the approach could potentially be generalized to other disease states and immunological phenotypes. The study gave a list of under 200 TCR beta chains associated with cytomegalovirus. An association between a missense DCLRE1C variant and V-gene and J-gene trimming of TCR beta chains was found in a later genetic analysis and replicated in an independent cohort. Sequencing depth was assumed to be roughly uniform across donors in the presence/absence analyses, though that assumption may not hold. A later analysis found that HLA-associated TCR beta chains were more clonally expanded and had lower generation probabilities than equally common non-associated chains. Cytomegalovirus status was reported to be diagnosed by the classifier with high specificity and sensitivity in both the original and validation cohorts. Only TCR beta chains were sequenced in this cohort, and the absence of alpha or paired-chain data limited detectable features. Immune exposure information for the cohort was limited to CMV serostatus. A group of highly shared sequence variants was considered likely to be a technical artifact of the sequencing pipeline. In an earlier analysis of 587 of the donors, most TCR beta V segments appeared in productive rearrangements about 87% or about 30% of the time, broadly matching IMGT annotations. Some 16 rarely observed V segments, including chromosome 9 orphons, were excluded from the earlier analysis of approximately 600 of the donors because counts were too low. A further reported finding was that TCR beta sequences accurately predicted the HLA-A and HLA-B alleles for most subjects in the first cohort. HLA typing was unavailable for some donors at each locus, so association tests used only the typed subset. At a false discovery rate of 0.05, a later analysis linked 15,000 to 20,000 TCR beta sequences to specific HLA alleles.

The germline V gene supplies CDR1 SGDLS and CDR2 YYNGEE. V lost 5 bases and J lost 1 base, and the count of bases not matched to a germline gene is 5. The CDR3 contains 14 residues, cysteine and phenylalanine counted. The entry retains the CDR3 DNA only, 42 bases that are in frame from base 1. In total, about 650 healthy bone marrow donors made up the cohort. Cohort members were all nominally healthy when sampled, although unrecorded immune exposures were likely present. The donor was CMV seropositive and belonged to the group of a few hundred seropositive cohort members. Each donor provided a peripheral blood sample, and peripheral blood mononuclear cells were used for TCR beta sequencing. The Qiagen DNeasy Blood Extraction Kit was used to extract genomic DNA from the blood cell samples. The library was prepared using the immunoSEQ multiplex PCR assay. A mixture of 60 forward primers for TCR Vbeta segments and 13 reverse primers for TCR Jbeta segments was used in the multiplex PCR. The CDR3 region of rearranged TCR beta genes was amplified from genomic DNA with a multiplex PCR assay. The amplified TCR beta libraries were sequenced on the Illumina HiSeq System as 87-base-pair reads. In the authors' own workflow: A later analysis counted tens of millions of unique TCR beta chains across the 600 to 850 repertoires, and some 11 million of these chains were shared by at least two donors. To remove PCR and sequencing errors, raw reads were error-corrected and collapsed into unique sequences using a nearest-neighbor algorithm that merged closely related sequences. To assign V, D and J gene segments, CDR3 sequences were aligned to IMGT reference sequences. For a sequence to be retained, at least a six-nucleotide match to both a V gene segment and a J gene segment was required. Rearrangements were called productive when the CDR3 lacked stop codons and stayed in frame with V and J; all others were non-productive. CDR3 was defined by IMGT convention, running from the second conserved V-encoded cysteine to the conserved J-encoded phenylalanine. The earlier analysis of roughly 590 of the donors excluded sequences that lacked an unambiguous match to a single V gene segment. In an earlier analysis of 587 of the donors, a V segment was called functional when productive rearrangements were above 56.7%, and segregating when the standard deviation between donors exceeded 5%. A statistical classification framework was built for diagnosing cytomegalovirus status from the catalog of TCR beta chain sequences. In a later analysis, TCR nucleotide sequences were compared against IMGT/GENE-DB human TR gene sequences so that V and J genes could be assigned. In a later analysis, CDR3 sequences and most-parsimonious VDJ recombination scenarios were assigned using the TCRdist pipeline. A later analysis defined each TCR beta chain by its CDR3 amino acid sequence plus V-gene family, and excluded reads lacking a unique V-gene family. In a later analysis, 450 to 600 highly shared, low-generation-probability nucleotide sequences were removed to address suspected cross-contamination and a sequencing artifact. A later analysis calculated a clonal expansion index for each public chain from normalized within-repertoire ranks of inferred template counts. A later analysis computed generation probabilities with a VDJ recombination model fitted to out-of-frame rearrangements, and checked the results against IGoR. In a later analysis, TCR-TCR, TCR-HLA and TCR-CMV co-occurrence was scored with hypergeometric tests, and a repertoire-size bias correction was applied to TCR pairs. A later analysis estimated false discovery rates by permuting HLA or CMV assignments 20 times. In a later analysis, co-occurring TCRs were grouped using DBSCAN, with TCRdist sequence similarity added in when clustering inside HLA-allele-positive subsets. Repertoires with fewer than 30,000 or more than 120,000 public chains were left out of co-occurrence clustering, as were several repertoires with anomalous nucleotide sharing. In TCRdb, the immuneACCESS table is reduced to in-frame sequences with V and J assigned. These tables do not hold every clone; where another copy was compared, an unresolved V gene accounts for under half, and the others remain unexplained. The V and J calls and clone size come from that table; D and trimming were worked out from the DNA. The sample table records tens of thousands of clones. In total, the top ten clones hold approximately 3.9% of the sample.

The material sequenced was PBMCs. Recombination connected TRBV9 to TRBJ1-2, and TRBD1 matches 7 of the central bases. This TCR was sampled from a female donor in good health and CMV-seropositive. The CDR3: CASRQGGSNYGYTF. The nucleotides are TGTGCCAGCAGGCAAGGGGGCAGTAACTATGGCTACACCTTC. The CDR3 plus the reference TRBV9 and TRBJ1-2 genes for the other parts give the full variable domain: DSGVTQTPKHLITATGQRVTLRCSPRSGDLSVYWYQQSLDQGLQFLIQYYNGEERAKGNILERFSAQQFPDLHSELNLSSLELGDSALYFCASRQGGSNYGYTFGSGTRLTVV.